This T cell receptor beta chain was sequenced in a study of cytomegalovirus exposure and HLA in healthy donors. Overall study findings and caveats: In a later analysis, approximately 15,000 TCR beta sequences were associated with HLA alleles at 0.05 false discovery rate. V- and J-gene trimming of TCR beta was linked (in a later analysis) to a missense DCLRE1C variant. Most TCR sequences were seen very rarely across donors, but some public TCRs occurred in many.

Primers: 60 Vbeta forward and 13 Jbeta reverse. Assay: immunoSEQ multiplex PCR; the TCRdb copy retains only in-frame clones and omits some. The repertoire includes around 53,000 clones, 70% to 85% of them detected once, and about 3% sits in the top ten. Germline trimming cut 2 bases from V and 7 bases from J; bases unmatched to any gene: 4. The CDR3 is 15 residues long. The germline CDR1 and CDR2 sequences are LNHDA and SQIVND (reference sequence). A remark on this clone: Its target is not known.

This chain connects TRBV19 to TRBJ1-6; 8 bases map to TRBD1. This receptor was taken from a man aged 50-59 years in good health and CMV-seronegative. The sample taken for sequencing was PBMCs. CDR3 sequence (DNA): TGTGCCAGTAGTATAACCGGGACAGGAAATTCACCCCTCCACTTT. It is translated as CASSITGTGNSPLHF. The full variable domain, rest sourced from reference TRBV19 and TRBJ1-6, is DGGITQSPKYLFRKEGQNVTLSCEQNLNHDAMYWYRQDPGQGLRLIYYSQIVNDFQKGDIAEGYSVSREKKESFPLTVTSAQKNPTAFYLCASSITGTGNSPLHFGNGTRLTVT.